The source of this TCR beta chain is a study of identical twins. The study, taken as a whole, reports: Whereas memory repertoires showed no such difference, abundant cord blood beta clonotypes carried fewer insertions.

About this clonotype: Its matching antigen is unknown.

Trimming stripped 0 bases from V and 2 bases from J, with 8 bases between. The CDR3 extends over 15 amino acids. The germline V gene encodes CDR1 SEHNR and CDR2 FQNEAQ (reference sequence). MiXCR, applied by TCRdb to the 5' RACE reads, yields one record per CDR3 protein. The table shows 220,000 or so distinct CDR3 sequences, with roughly 7% occurring only once. The same sample was also studied in work on yellow fever vaccine responses in identical twins.

The specimen sequenced was memory (CD45RO+) T cells sorted from blood. The chain uses TRBV7-9 and TRBJ1-5; no firm D call. The receptor was isolated from a woman aged 18 to 35 in good health. Written as DNA, the CDR3 is TGTGCCAGCAGCTTAGCGTTGGCAGGCAATCAGCCCCAGCATTTT. It specifies CASSLALAGNQPQHF.